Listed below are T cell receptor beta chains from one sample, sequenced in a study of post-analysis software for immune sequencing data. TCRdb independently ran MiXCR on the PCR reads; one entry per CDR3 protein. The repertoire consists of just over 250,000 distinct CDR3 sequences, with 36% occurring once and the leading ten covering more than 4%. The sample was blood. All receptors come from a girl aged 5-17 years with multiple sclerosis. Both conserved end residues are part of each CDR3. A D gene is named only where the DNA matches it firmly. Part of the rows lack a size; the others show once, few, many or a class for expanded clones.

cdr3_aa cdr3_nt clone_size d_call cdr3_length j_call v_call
CASSLATATMNTEAFF TGCGCCAGCAGCTTGGCGACAGCTACTATGAACACTGAAGCTTTCTTT few - 16 TRBJ1-1 TRBV5-1
CASGAGGTQPQHF TGTGCCAGCGGGGCAGGGGGCACTCAGCCCCAGCATTTT few TRBD1 13 TRBJ1-5 TRBV9
CSARGGTSGNNEQFF TGCAGTGCTAGGGGGGGGACTAGCGGTAACAATGAGCAGTTCTTC few TRBD2 15 TRBJ2-1 TRBV20-1
CASEDRGLDGGEQYF TGCGCCAGCGAGGACAGGGGCCTAGATGGGGGTGAGCAGTACTTC few TRBD1 15 TRBJ2-5 TRBV5-1
CSAPERLAGKNEQFF TGCAGTGCCCCAGAGCGGCTAGCGGGGAAGAATGAGCAGTTCTTC many TRBD2 15 TRBJ2-1 TRBV20-1
CASSLRRENSDTQYF TGTGCCAGCAGCTTGAGGCGGGAGAATTCAGATACGCAGTATTTT many TRBD2 15 TRBJ2-3 TRBV5-6
CASSLRGGGTEQYF TGCGCCAGCAGCTTGAGGGGAGGAGGTACCGAGCAGTACTTC - - 14 TRBJ2-7 TRBV5-1
CASSQAGLAGGDTQYF TGTGCCAGCAGTCAAGCTGGACTAGCGGGAGGAGATACGCAGTATTTT - TRBD2 16 TRBJ2-3 TRBV2
CAGRKSSSYNEQFF TGTGCCGGTCGGAAGAGTTCCTCCTACAATGAGCAGTTCTTC medium-sized - 14 TRBJ2-1 TRBV7-9
CASSPYGSSGYSTDTQYF TGCGCCAGCAGCCCCTATGGGTCTAGCGGGTATAGCACAGATACGCAGTATTTT many TRBD2 18 TRBJ2-3 TRBV5-1
CASSLVDNEQYF TGTGCCAGCAGCTTGGTGGACAATGAGCAGTACTTC - - 12 TRBJ2-7 TRBV5-1
CSAREGGETQYF TGCAGTGCTAGAGAGGGAGGAGAGACCCAGTACTTC once - 12 TRBJ2-5 TRBV20-1
CASRGSGPYNEQFF TGCGCCAGCAGAGGTAGCGGGCCCTACAATGAGCAGTTCTTC few TRBD2 14 TRBJ2-1 TRBV5-1
CASSPLQKKLFF TGTGCCAGCAGCCCCTTACAGAAAAAACTGTTTTTT - - 12 TRBJ1-4 TRBV7-2
CAISRQSLLTSNTEAFF TGTGCCATCAGTAGACAGTCACTTCTTACATCGAACACTGAAGCTTTCTTT few - 17 TRBJ1-1 TRBV10-3
CASSPGRDATRGYTF TGCGCCAGCAGCCCGGGACGGGACGCGACTAGGGGCTACACCTTC - - 15 TRBJ1-2 TRBV5-1
CASSQETREINYGYTF TGCGCCAGCAGCCAGGAGACAAGGGAAATTAACTATGGCTACACCTTC - - 16 TRBJ1-2 TRBV4-1
CATSDSGQTSSYNEQFF TGTGCCACCAGTGATTCGGGACAGACCAGCTCCTACAATGAGCAGTTCTTC many TRBD1 17 TRBJ2-1 TRBV24-1
CASSPLGGHQPQHF TGTGCCAGCAGCCCTCTGGGGGGGCATCAGCCCCAGCATTTT - - 14 TRBJ1-5 TRBV7-6
CASSDRRYNEKLFF TGCGCCAGCAGCGACAGGCGATATAATGAAAAACTGTTTTTT once - 14 TRBJ1-4 TRBV6-5
CAGGSGDRTDTQYF TGTGCCGGGGGTAGCGGCGACCGCACAGATACGCAGTATTTT - - 14 TRBJ2-3 TRBV28
CASSQEVQGRDTQYF TGTGCCAGCAGCCAAGAAGTTCAGGGGAGAGATACGCAGTATTTT many - 15 TRBJ2-3 TRBV4-2
CASSLFGTDTQYF TGTGCCAGCAGTTTATTTGGCACAGATACGCAGTATTTT many - 13 TRBJ2-3 TRBV27
CASSLLGRASGVNEQFF TGTGCCAGCAGTTTATTAGGCCGGGCTAGCGGAGTGAATGAGCAGTTCTTC - TRBD2 17 TRBJ2-1 TRBV28
CASSLIQAHSNQPQHF TGTGCCAGCAGTTTAATACAGGCCCATAGCAATCAGCCCCAGCATTTT few - 16 TRBJ1-5 TRBV28
CASSPRGSFSNEQFF TGTGCCAGCAGCCCGCGGGGGAGCTTCAGCAATGAGCAGTTCTTC few TRBD2 15 TRBJ2-1 TRBV7-3
CSSWTGNTEAFF TGCAGCTCCTGGACAGGGAACACTGAAGCTTTCTTT - TRBD1 12 TRBJ1-1 TRBV29-1
CASRKAASGVTQYF TGTGCCAGCAGAAAGGCGGCTAGCGGGGTTACGCAGTATTTT many TRBD2 14 TRBJ2-3 TRBV12-3/TRBV12-4
CTSSSVDNLNYGYTF TGTACCAGCAGCTCTGTGGACAACCTTAACTATGGCTACACCTTC - - 15 TRBJ1-2 TRBV11-2
CASSQISGVPYNEQFF TGTGCCAGCAGCCAAATTAGCGGGGTTCCCTACAATGAGCAGTTCTTC - TRBD2 16 TRBJ2-1 TRBV7-2
CASSLGGGSRDMQFF TGCGCCAGCAGCTTGGGGGGGGGAAGCCGGGACATGCAGTTCTTC many - 15 TRBJ2-1 TRBV5-1
CATSLQGVADTQYF TGTGCCACCAGTCTCCAGGGAGTCGCAGATACGCAGTATTTT many - 14 TRBJ2-3 TRBV24-1
CSAPGERANYGYTF TGCAGTGCCCCGGGGGAAAGGGCTAACTATGGCTACACCTTC - - 14 TRBJ1-2 TRBV20-1
CASKDRGPQLREQFF TGTGCCAGCAAAGACAGGGGGCCCCAGCTCCGTGAGCAGTTCTTC - - 15 TRBJ2-1 TRBV21-1
CASSRTATSGASSYNEQFF TGTGCCAGCAGCCGGACGGCTACTAGCGGGGCTAGCTCCTACAATGAGCAGTTCTTC many TRBD2 19 TRBJ2-1 TRBV14
CASSQMVYYIHEQFF TGCGCCAGCAGCCAAATGGTATACTATATCCATGAGCAGTTCTTC many - 15 TRBJ2-1 TRBV4-1
CASSGLQGPSDNEQFF TGCGCCAGCAGCGGGCTACAGGGACCTTCAGACAATGAGCAGTTCTTC - - 16 TRBJ2-1 TRBV5-1
CASSFDGGNQPQHF TGCGCCAGCAGCTTCGATGGGGGCAATCAGCCCCAGCATTTT many - 14 TRBJ1-5 TRBV5-1
CSVEELAGTVDEQFF TGCAGCGTTGAAGAGCTAGCGGGGACGGTCGATGAGCAGTTCTTC - TRBD2 15 TRBJ2-1 TRBV29-1
CASSSALGQDSPLHF TGTGCCAGCAGCTCAGCGCTCGGGCAGGATTCACCCCTCCACTTT - - 15 TRBJ1-6 TRBV7-8
CASSLGWGRGYQPQHF TGTGCCAGCAGCTTAGGTTGGGGTAGGGGCTATCAGCCCCAGCATTTT many - 16 TRBJ1-5 TRBV7-9
CASSPDWRNQPQHF TGCGCCAGCAGCCCGGACTGGAGAAATCAGCCCCAGCATTTT many - 14 TRBJ1-5 TRBV5-1
CASSWAPYNEQFF TGTGCCAGCAGCTGGGCTCCCTACAATGAGCAGTTCTTC many - 13 TRBJ2-1 TRBV5-6
CASSPTRTGESGGYTF TGTGCCAGCAGTCCCACGAGGACAGGGGAAAGTGGGGGCTACACCTTC few TRBD1 16 TRBJ1-2 TRBV6-5
CASSSNGQGFGEQYF TGTGCCAGCAGCTCCAACGGACAGGGTTTCGGCGAGCAGTACTTC once TRBD1 15 TRBJ2-7 TRBV5-5
CASSLGGTPSSYNEQFF TGTGCCAGCAGCTTAGGGGGGACACCGAGCTCCTACAATGAGCAGTTCTTC - - 17 TRBJ2-1 TRBV7-8
CSALPGVAGDNEQFF TGCAGTGCACTTCCAGGGGTAGCGGGAGATAATGAGCAGTTCTTC - TRBD2 15 TRBJ2-1 TRBV20-1
CASSLVGDRGTDTQYF TGTGCCAGCAGCTTAGTCGGGGACAGGGGTACAGATACGCAGTATTTT - TRBD1 16 TRBJ2-3 TRBV11-2
CASTPRTSGRNEQYF TGTGCCAGCACGCCCCGGACTAGCGGGAGGAATGAGCAGTACTTC - TRBD2 15 TRBJ2-5 TRBV25-1
CASSRGLETMRQFF TGTGCCAGCAGCCGCGGACTTGAAACAATGAGGCAGTTCTTC - - 14 TRBJ2-1 TRBV7-8
CATSGDRRDQPQHF TGTGCCACCAGCGGGGACAGAAGGGATCAGCCCCAGCATTTT many TRBD1 14 TRBJ1-5 TRBV15
CASSLLRSGRGYGYTF TGTGCCAGCAGCTTATTGAGGTCGGGACGTGGCTATGGCTACACCTTC - - 16 TRBJ1-2 TRBV13
CASSLDRANSPLHF TGCGCCAGCAGCTTAGACAGGGCCAATTCACCCCTCCACTTT many TRBD1 14 TRBJ1-6 TRBV7-2
CASRLTQGNEQFF TGTGCCAGCAGGTTGACCCAGGGGAACGAGCAGTTCTTC once - 13 TRBJ2-1 TRBV12-3/TRBV12-4